This T cell receptor (beta chain) was identified during a study of blood T cell repertoires in COVID-19 (dated by TCRdb to about 2020). Regarding the study in general: The collaborator samples originated in the United States, Italy and Spain and spanned the acute and convalescent phases of COVID-19. The material from the prospective study consisted of cDNA or gDNA derived from T cells, B-cell-depleted T cells, or PBMCs. Subjects who had been exposed to COVID-19, were actively infected with it, or had recovered from it provided the deeply sampled blood TCRbeta repertoires that made up the dataset. The repertoires were released in a freely available public database intended as a resource for research on the immune response to SARS-CoV-2. The samples were drawn from two sources: the first 160 participants of the ongoing ImmuneRACE study, and 1,000 to 1,500 subjects contributed by 6 global collaborators. Nearly every sample came with metadata listing a de-identified subject ID, COVID-19 status, age in years and sex. Where available, HLA class I and class II types were obtained from metadata supplied by the sample provider rather than from assay-based typing.

Paper-wide results and their limitations: Clinical and demographic metadata were provided uncurated, with the amount varying by source and participant.

Samples from volunteer blood donors who had recovered from COVID-19 were contributed by a second Seattle source. Each collaborating institution followed its own protocols to collect whole blood in K2EDTA tubes. For TCRbeta analysis, collaborator samples were shipped as frozen whole blood, as isolated PBMCs, or as DNA extracted from either sample type. The immunoSEQ Assay, a bias-controlled multiplex PCR, was used to amplify TCRbeta CDR3 regions from genomic DNA. The study's processing was this. The number of nucleated cells in each sample was estimated by amplification of reference gene primers within the assay. To quantify the absolute abundance of each unique TCRbeta CDR3 rearrangement, sequence reads were collapsed and filtered. Productive Simpson clonality was computed per sample as the square root of Simpson's diversity index over productive rearrangements. Sourced from immuneACCESS, this table was stored by TCRdb with only in-frame sequences that have V and J called. A share of the clones is absent; for the studies checked, an unresolved V gene accounts for under half, and the remainder has no known explanation. V, J and clone size were drawn from that table, and D and trimming were deduced from the DNA. Present in this sample are 200,000 to 250,000 clones, more than 75% of which were seen just once. Together, the top ten hold around 1.7% of the sample.

CDR1 SEHNR and CDR2 FQNEAQ are derived from the germline V gene (reference sequence). Between the V and J ends, shortened by 0 bases and 5 bases respectively, the junction contains 14 bases. The CDR3 starts with the cysteine, ends with the phenylalanine, and has 16 residues. Only the CDR3 region is kept as DNA, spanning 48 bases read in frame from base 1. In regard to this clone: Its cognate antigen has yet to be identified. No much larger clonotype is one base removed from it; base qualities were not supplied.

Sequencing was carried out using peripheral blood. The rearranged segments are TRBV7-9 and TRBJ2-1; the D region possibly corresponds to TRBD1 (6 bases align). This receptor was identified in a woman aged 60 to 75 who had recovered from COVID-19. The DNA sequence follows: TGTGCCAGCAGCTTAGCCCAGGGGCAAAGGAACAATGAGCAGTTCTTC. Its product reads: CASSLAQGQRNNEQFF.